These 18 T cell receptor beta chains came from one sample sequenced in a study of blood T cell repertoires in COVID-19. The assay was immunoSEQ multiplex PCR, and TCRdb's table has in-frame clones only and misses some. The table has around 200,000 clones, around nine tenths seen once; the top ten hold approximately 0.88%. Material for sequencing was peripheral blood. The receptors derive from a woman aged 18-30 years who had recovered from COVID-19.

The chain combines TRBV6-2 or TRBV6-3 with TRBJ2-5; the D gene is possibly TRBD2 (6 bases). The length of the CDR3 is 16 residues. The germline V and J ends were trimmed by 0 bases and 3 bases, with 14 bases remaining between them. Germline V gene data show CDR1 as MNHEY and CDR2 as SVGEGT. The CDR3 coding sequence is TGTGCCAGCAGTTACTCAACGGGAGAATTAGAAGAGACCCAGTACTTC. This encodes CASSYSTGELEETQYF.

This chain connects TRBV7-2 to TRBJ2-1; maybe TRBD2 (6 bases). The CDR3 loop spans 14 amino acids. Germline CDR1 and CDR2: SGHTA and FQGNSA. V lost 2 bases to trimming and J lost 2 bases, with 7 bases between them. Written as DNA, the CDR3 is TGTGCCAGCAGCTTAACTAGCACCTACAATGAGCAGTTCTTC. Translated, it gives CASSLTSTYNEQFF.

CDR3 in DNA: TGCGCCAGCAGCCAAGATGGAGGGTTGGACACTGAAGCTTTCTTT. Protein: CASSQDGGLDTEAFF. J is TRBJ1-1 and V is TRBV4-3, with D uncertain. The CDR3 length is 15 residues. The germline V gene has CDR1 LGHNA and CDR2 YSLEER. Trimming stripped 0 bases from V and 3 bases from J, with 11 bases between.

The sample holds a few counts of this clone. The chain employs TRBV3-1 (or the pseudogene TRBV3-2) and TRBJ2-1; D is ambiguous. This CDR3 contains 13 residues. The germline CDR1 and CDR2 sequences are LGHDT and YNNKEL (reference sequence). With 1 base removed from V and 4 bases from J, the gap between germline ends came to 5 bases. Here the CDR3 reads CASSQGRYNEQFF. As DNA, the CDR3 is TGTGCCAGCAGCCAAGGGAGATACAATGAGCAGTTCTTC.

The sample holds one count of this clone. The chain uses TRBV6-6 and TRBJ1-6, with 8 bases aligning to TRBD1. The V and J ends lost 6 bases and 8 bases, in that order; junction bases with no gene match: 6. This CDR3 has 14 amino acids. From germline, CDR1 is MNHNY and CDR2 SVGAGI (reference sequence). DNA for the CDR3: TGTGCCAGCAGACCCGACAGGGGTCATTCACCCCTCCACTTT. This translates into CASRPDRGHSPLHF.

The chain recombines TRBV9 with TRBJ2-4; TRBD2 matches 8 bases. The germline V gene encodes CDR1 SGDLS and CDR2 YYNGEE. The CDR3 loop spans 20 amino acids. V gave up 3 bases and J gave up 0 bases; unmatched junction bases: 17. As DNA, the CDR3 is TGTGCCAGCAGCGAGCGCAGCGGGGGTCCCGTGGAATTAGCCAAAAACATTCAGTACTTC. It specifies CASSERSGGPVELAKNIQYF. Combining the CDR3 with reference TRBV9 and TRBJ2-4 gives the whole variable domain DSGVTQTPKHLITATGQRVTLRCSPRSGDLSVYWYQQSLDQGLQFLIQYYNGEERAKGNILERFSAQQFPDLHSELNLSSLELGDSALYFCASSERSGGPVELAKNIQYFGAGTRLSVL.

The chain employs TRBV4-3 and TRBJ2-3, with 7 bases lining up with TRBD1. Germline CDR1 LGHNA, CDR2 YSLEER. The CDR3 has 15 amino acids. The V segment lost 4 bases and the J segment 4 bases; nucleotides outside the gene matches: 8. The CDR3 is CASSLGRGGADTQYF. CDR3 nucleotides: TGCGCCAGCAGCCTCGGACGAGGGGGCGCAGATACGCAGTATTTT.

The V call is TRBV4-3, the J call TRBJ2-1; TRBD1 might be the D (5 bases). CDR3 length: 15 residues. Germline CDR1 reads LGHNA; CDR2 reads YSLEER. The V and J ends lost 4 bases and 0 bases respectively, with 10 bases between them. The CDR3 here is CASSRDSSSYNEQFF. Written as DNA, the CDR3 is TGCGCCAGCAGCCGCGACAGTAGCTCCTACAATGAGCAGTTCTTC.

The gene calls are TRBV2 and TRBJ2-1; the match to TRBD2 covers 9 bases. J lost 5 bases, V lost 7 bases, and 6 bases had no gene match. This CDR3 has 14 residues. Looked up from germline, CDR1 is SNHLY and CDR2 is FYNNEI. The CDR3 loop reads CASKRGVINNEQFF. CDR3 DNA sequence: TGTGCCAGCAAGCGGGGGGTGATCAACAATGAGCAGTTCTTC.

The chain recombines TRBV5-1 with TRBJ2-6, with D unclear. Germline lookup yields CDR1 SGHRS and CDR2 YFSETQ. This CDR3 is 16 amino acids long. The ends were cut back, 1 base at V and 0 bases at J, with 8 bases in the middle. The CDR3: CASSLFFSSGANVLTF. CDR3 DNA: TGCGCCAGCAGCTTGTTTTTTAGCTCTGGGGCCAACGTCCTGACTTTC.

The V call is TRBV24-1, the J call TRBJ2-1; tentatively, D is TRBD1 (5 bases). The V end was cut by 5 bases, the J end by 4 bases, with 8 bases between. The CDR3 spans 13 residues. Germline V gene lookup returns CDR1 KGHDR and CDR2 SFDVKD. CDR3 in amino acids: CATSADRYNEQFF. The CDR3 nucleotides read TGTGCCACCAGTGCCGACAGATACAATGAGCAGTTCTTC.

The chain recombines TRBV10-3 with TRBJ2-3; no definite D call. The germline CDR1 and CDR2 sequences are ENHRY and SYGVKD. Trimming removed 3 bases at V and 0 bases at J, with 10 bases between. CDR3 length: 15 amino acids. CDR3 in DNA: TGTGCCATCAGTGAAGTCAGTGCTAGCACAGATACGCAGTATTTT. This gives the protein CAISEVSASTDTQYF.

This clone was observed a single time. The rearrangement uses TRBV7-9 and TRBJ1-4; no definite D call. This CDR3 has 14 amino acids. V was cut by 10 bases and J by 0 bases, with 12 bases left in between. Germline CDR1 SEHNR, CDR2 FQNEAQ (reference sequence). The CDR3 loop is CAITAYATNEKLFF. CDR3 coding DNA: TGTGCCATCACAGCGTATGCAACTAATGAAAAACTGTTTTTT.

In DNA form, the CDR3 reads TGTGCCAGCAGTACAACAGGGGGGGGACAGCCCCAGCATTTT. Its protein product is CASSTTGGGQPQHF. The V gene is TRBV25-1, the J gene TRBJ1-5; 8 nucleotides align to TRBD1. The V gene's germline CDR1 is MGHDK and CDR2 SYGVNS. V shed 5 bases and J 7 bases; nucleotides not matched to a gene: 7. This CDR3 is 14 amino acids long.

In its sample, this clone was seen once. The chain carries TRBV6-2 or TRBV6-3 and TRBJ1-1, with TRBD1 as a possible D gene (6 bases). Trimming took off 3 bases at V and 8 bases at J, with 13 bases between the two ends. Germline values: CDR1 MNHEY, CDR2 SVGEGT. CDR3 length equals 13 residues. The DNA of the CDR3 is TGTGCCAGCAGTTATGACAGGCGAATGGAAGCTTTCTTT. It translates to CASSYDRRMEAFF.

CDR3 nucleotides: TGTGCCAGCAGGAGGGGAGCTAACTATGGCTACACCTTC. Residues: CASRRGANYGYTF. V usage is TRBV19 and J usage is TRBJ1-2; maybe TRBD1 (5 bases). The germline V gene has CDR1 LNHDA and CDR2 SQIVND (reference sequence). V lost 9 bases and J 0 bases, leaving 11 bases between the germline ends. This CDR3 has 13 amino acids.

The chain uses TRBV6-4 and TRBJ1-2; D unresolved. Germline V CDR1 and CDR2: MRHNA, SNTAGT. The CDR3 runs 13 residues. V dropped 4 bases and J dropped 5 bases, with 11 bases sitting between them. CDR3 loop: CASSATAFYGYTF. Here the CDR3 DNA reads TGTGCCAGCAGTGCTACAGCTTTTTATGGCTACACCTTC.

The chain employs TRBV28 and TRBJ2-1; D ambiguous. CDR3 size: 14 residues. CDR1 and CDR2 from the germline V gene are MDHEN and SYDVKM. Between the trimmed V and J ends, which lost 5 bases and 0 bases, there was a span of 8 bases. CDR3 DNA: TGTGCCAGCAGTCCCCTGAGCTCCTACAATGAGCAGTTCTTC. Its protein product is CASSPLSSYNEQFF.